This T cell receptor (beta chain) appears in the sequencing data of a study of blood T cell repertoires in COVID-19. This clone appeared a few times. CDR3 size: 13 residues. Deletions cut 8 bases from V and 0 bases from J, with 11 bases between. Germline V gene sequence: CDR1 MDHEN, CDR2 SYDVKM. Original analysis: Estimated nucleated cell counts came from reference gene primer amplification. TCRdb keeps only in-frame clones here, not all; method: immunoSEQ multiplex PCR. That table furnishes V, J and clone size, whereas the DNA furnished D and trimming. Of 95,000 to 110,000 clones listed, around 82% are singletons.

The clonotype was recovered from a human donor in a cohort sampled during active or convalescent COVID-19. The rearrangement uses TRBV28 and TRBJ2-7; perhaps TRBD1 as D (6 bases). Sequencing was carried out using peripheral blood. In DNA, the CDR3 is TGTGCCAGCCGGGACACTAACTCCTACGAGCAGTACTTC. It translates to CASRDTNSYEQYF.